These 18 T cell receptor beta chains share one sample of origin, sequenced in a study of OX40 agonist ivuxolimab in advanced cancers. Measured with immunoSEQ multiplex PCR; TCRdb has only the in-frame clones, and not every one. The sample records 60,000 to 70,000 clones, 75% to 85% being singletons. The starting material was CD4+ or CD8+ T cells sorted from blood, obtained in a trial of the OX40 agonist ivuxolimab. These receptors originate from an adult with an advanced solid tumor such as melanoma, head and neck, liver or kidney cancer.

Written as DNA, the CDR3 is TGCGCCAGCAGACAAAGTGGGACTTCGACCGGGGAGCTGTTTTTT. Protein: CASRQSGTSTGELFF. The V gene is TRBV10-2, the J gene TRBJ2-2; weak D call: TRBD2 (6 bases). In germline, CDR1 is WSHSY, CDR2 SAAADI. With 6 bases removed from V and 5 bases from J, the gap between germline ends came to 16 bases. The CDR3 contains 15 residues.

This clone was recorded only once. This chain connects TRBV4-3 to TRBJ1-2; tentative D call: TRBD1 (6 bases). Trimming stripped 1 base from V and 0 bases from J, with 9 bases between. Germline V CDR1 and CDR2: LGHNA, YSLEER. This CDR3 is built from 15 residues. CDR3 loop: CASSQGTEANYGYTF. The CDR3 DNA reads as TGCGCCAGCAGCCAAGGGACAGAAGCTAACTATGGCTACACCTTC.

The chain carries TRBV7-2 and TRBJ1-2, with D possibly being TRBD1 (5 bases). The CDR3 sequence is 14 residues long. Germline assignment: CDR1 SGHTA and CDR2 FQGNSA. V lost 0 bases and J lost 2, with 7 bases in between. DNA of the CDR3: TGTGCCAGCAGCTTAGCGGCAGGGAACTATGGCTACACCTTC. This encodes CASSLAAGNYGYTF.

The J gene is TRBJ2-7, the V gene TRBV29-1; D perhaps matches TRBD1 (6 bases). V dropped 4 bases and J dropped 7 bases, with 11 bases sitting between them. Per the germline V gene, CDR1 is SQVTM and CDR2 is ANQGSEA. The CDR3 extends over 11 amino acids. CDR3 residues: CSVGRGREQYF. The CDR3 DNA reads TGCAGCGTTGGCAGGGGACGAGAGCAGTACTTC.

This clone was found once. This chain connects TRBV9 to TRBJ2-2; 10 bases match TRBD1. V shed 4 bases, J shed 1 base, and the junction held 4 bases outside the gene matches. The CDR3 runs 16 residues. Germline V gives CDR1 SGDLS, CDR2 YYNGEE. CDR3 bases: TGTGCCAGCAGCTTGTGGACAGGGGGGAACACCGGGGAGCTGTTTTTT. Translated, it gives CASSLWTGGNTGELFF.

CDR3 loop: CASSLAGGRGLKSDTQYF. CDR3 bases: TGCGCCAGCAGCTTGGCCGGCGGCAGGGGGCTTAAGTCAGATACGCAGTATTTT. The chain employs TRBV5-1 and TRBJ2-3; TRBD1 matches at 8 bases. V lost 0 bases, J lost 4 bases, and 13 bases stayed unmatched. Germline V gene data show CDR1 as SGHRS and CDR2 as YFSETQ. The CDR3 contains 18 residues.

This clone was seen once. The V gene is TRBV6-1, the J gene TRBJ2-6; D gene unclear. This CDR3 comprises 15 residues. The V end was cut by 2 bases, the J end by 0 bases, with 5 bases between. CDR1 is MNHNS, CDR2 SASEGT, per germline. The DNA for the CDR3 is TGTGCCAGCAGTGAACGGCTCTCTGGGGCCAACGTCCTGACTTTC. This encodes CASSERLSGANVLTF.

The chain employs TRBV23-1 and TRBJ2-5, with D perhaps TRBD2 (6 bases). TRBV23-1 is marked as an open reading frame, function uncertain. Trimming removed 8 bases from V and 1 base from J, with 17 bases in between. CDR3 length: 15 residues. CDR3 DNA sequence: TGCGCCAGCTCGACTAGGCACTTTTTCCAAGAGACCCAGTACTTC. Its protein product is CASSTRHFFQETQYF.

The V call is TRBV4-1, the J call TRBJ2-3; no reliable D call. This CDR3 comprises 17 residues. The V end was cut by 0 bases, the J end by 5 bases, with 18 bases between. CDR1 is MGHRA and CDR2 is YSYEKL in the germline V gene. CDR3 nucleotide sequence: TGCGCCAGCAGCCAAGATGCCGGGCCTGGTGGGCAAGATACGCAGTATTTT. Translating gives CASSQDAGPGGQDTQYF.

This clone was observed a handful of times. J is TRBJ2-2 and V is TRBV10-2, with a tentative D call TRBD2 (6 bases). The germline V gene encodes CDR1 WSHSY and CDR2 SAAADI. This CDR3 spans 12 amino acids. The V and J ends lost 7 bases and 4 bases respectively, with 7 bases between them. CDR3 sequence: CASKEGTGELFF. The CDR3 DNA sequence: TGCGCCAGCAAGGAGGGCACCGGGGAGCTGTTTTTT.

This clone showed up just a few times. This sequence joins TRBV7-9 and TRBJ2-5; the D gene is possibly TRBD1 (5 bases). Trimming shortened V by 5 bases and J by 4 bases, and 11 bases separated the two germline ends. From germline, CDR1 is SEHNR and CDR2 FQNEAQ (reference sequence). CDR3 size: 13 residues. CDR3 DNA: TGTGCCAGCAGCCCAGGGTCCCGAGAGACCCAGTACTTC. The encoded protein is CASSPGSRETQYF.

The rearrangement links TRBV19 to TRBJ2-7; no firm D call. There are 14 residues in the CDR3. The germline V and J ends were trimmed by 3 bases and 1 base, with 10 bases remaining between them. Germline V gene sequence: CDR1 LNHDA, CDR2 SQIVND (reference sequence). CDR3 loop: CASSIARISYEQYF. The CDR3 nucleotides are TGTGCCAGTAGTATCGCGCGGATTTCCTACGAGCAGTACTTC.

The chain joins TRBV11-1 to TRBJ2-7; no reliable D call. The CDR3 extends over 14 amino acids. Germline V gene data show CDR1 as SGHAT and CDR2 as FQDESV (reference sequence). V dropped 3 bases and J dropped 6 bases, with 15 bases sitting between them. In nucleotides, the CDR3 is TGTGCCAGCAGCTTTTTTGCGTCGGTCTCCGAGCAGTACTTC. Amino acid sequence: CASSFFASVSEQYF.

V usage is TRBV9 and J usage is TRBJ1-6; 7 bases align to TRBD1. The CDR3 is 15 residues long. CDR1 SGDLS and CDR2 YYNGEE come from the germline V gene. The V gene end was trimmed by 3 bases and the J gene end by 3 bases; junction bases not matched to a gene: 3. The CDR3 sequence: CASSAGTVYNSPLHF. The CDR3 coding sequence is TGTGCCAGCAGCGCAGGGACAGTCTATAATTCACCCCTCCACTTT.

The chain joins TRBV5-1 to TRBJ1-1; tentative D call: TRBD1 (6 bases). The germline CDR1 and CDR2 sequences are SGHRS and YFSETQ. This CDR3 region has 14 residues. V was pared by 4 bases and J by 5 bases, with 15 bases between. CDR3 residues: CASSPGQGSTEAFF. CDR3 DNA: TGCGCCAGCAGCCCCGGCCAGGGGAGTACTGAAGCTTTCTTT.

The chain joins TRBV30 to TRBJ2-7; the match to TRBD1 covers 8 bases. This CDR3 has 13 amino acids. Trimming removed 3 bases from V and 5 bases from J; junction bases left unmatched: 6. From germline, CDR1 is GTSNPN and CDR2 SVGIG (reference sequence). The CDR3 protein is CAWRKTGADEQYF. The DNA for the CDR3 is TGTGCCTGGAGGAAGACAGGGGCGGACGAGCAGTACTTC.

The chain links TRBV5-1 to TRBJ2-2; D remains ambiguous. Trimming shortened V by 0 bases and J by 1 base, and 10 bases separated the two germline ends. The CDR3 length is 16 residues. The V gene's germline CDR1 is SGHRS and CDR2 YFSETQ. DNA of the CDR3: TGCGCCAGCAGCTTGGGCAGGATATTGAACACCGGGGAGCTGTTTTTT. It codes for CASSLGRILNTGELFF.

Only one count was recorded for this clone. The V call is TRBV6-5, the J call TRBJ1-1; TRBD1 might be the D (6 bases). Germline loops: CDR1 MNHEY, CDR2 SVGAGI. V was shortened by 6 bases and J by 5 bases, with 16 bases between the two germline ends. This CDR3 region has 14 residues. CDR3 region: CASSLTTGRTEAFF. The CDR3 DNA reads as TGTGCCAGCAGCCTCACAACAGGGAGGACTGAAGCTTTCTTT.